The 5 T cell receptor beta chains in this list originate from one sample, sequenced in a study of cytotoxic CD8 clonotypes in ibrutinib-treated CLL. Only in-frame clones appear in the TCRdb table, and some are missing; sequencing was by immunoSEQ multiplex PCR. The sample records fewer than 90,000 clones, roughly two thirds being singletons. Sequences were derived from PBMCs, sampled after 12 months of ibrutinib treatment. Receptor source: a human donor with chronic lymphocytic leukemia.

The DNA for the CDR3 is TGCGCCAGCAGCCAAGATAGAGATCAGCCCCAGCATTTT. As protein: CASSQDRDQPQHF. This chain joins TRBV4-3 and TRBJ1-5; D is ambiguous. The germline V gene has CDR1 LGHNA and CDR2 YSLEER. Trimming took off 0 bases at V and 5 bases at J, with 5 bases between the two ends. This CDR3 has 13 residues.

This clone showed up just a few times. The rearrangement joins TRBV7-9 to TRBJ1-1; no firm D call. The germline gives CDR1 SEHNR, CDR2 FQNEAQ (reference sequence). The CDR3 totals 13 residues. The germline V and J ends were trimmed by 4 bases and 1 base, with 7 bases remaining between them. Written as DNA, the CDR3 is TGTGCCAGCAGCTCCCAAAGGAACACTGAAGCTTTCTTT. Protein product: CASSSQRNTEAFF. The variable domain in full, with the rest retrieved from reference TRBV7-9 and TRBJ1-1, is DTGVSQNPRHKITKRGQNVTFRCDPISEHNRLYWYRQTLGQGPEFLTYFQNEAQLEKSRLLSDRFSAERPKGSFSTLEIQRTEQGDSAMYLCASSSQRNTEAFFGQGTRLTVV.

V gene TRBV2 combines with J gene TRBJ1-1; 7 bases agree with TRBD1. Germline assignment: CDR1 SNHLY and CDR2 FYNNEI. The junction had 5 bases not matched to a gene; V was cut back by 4 bases and J by 6 bases. The CDR3 length is 13 residues. CDR3 residues: CASSVGTVPEAFF. The CDR3 nucleotides are TGTGCCAGCAGTGTGGGGACAGTCCCTGAAGCTTTCTTT.

Details on this clone: Other DNA sequences in the sample encode the same CDR3. As DNA, the CDR3 is TGTGCCACCAGCAGAGATAGAGGAAATCAGCCCCAGCATTTT. Translating it yields CATSRDRGNQPQHF. The V call is TRBV15, the J call TRBJ1-5; D unclear. Trimming left V 0 bases short and J 4 bases short, with 7 bases between. Germline CDR1 and CDR2: LNHNV and YYDKDF (reference sequence). This CDR3 has 14 amino acids. The complete variable domain, with remaining parts taken from reference TRBV15 and TRBJ1-5, reads DAMVIQNPRYQVTQFGKPVTLSCSQTLNHNVMYWYQQKSSQAPKLLFHYYDKDFNNEADTPDNFQSRRPNTSFCFLDIRSPGLGDTAMYLCATSRDRGNQPQHFGDGTRLSIL.

This clone has a single count. The chain links TRBV7-7 to TRBJ2-2; D unresolved. V was cut by 1 base and J by 4 bases, with 7 bases left in between. The CDR3 loop spans 14 amino acids. From germline, CDR1 is SSHAT and CDR2 FNYEAQ (reference sequence). CDR3 residues: CASSLDLTTGELFF. The CDR3 DNA reads TGTGCCAGCAGCTTAGATCTTACCACCGGGGAGCTGTTTTTT.